Listed below are T cell receptor beta chains from one sample, sequenced in a study of blood T cell repertoires in COVID-19. Assay: immunoSEQ multiplex PCR; the TCRdb copy retains only in-frame clones and omits some. The sample shows approximately 210,000 clones, approximately 87% of them seen only once. The sequencing sample was made of peripheral blood. These receptors were collected from a woman aged 70-85 years with active or convalescent COVID-19. CDR3s include the opening cysteine and the closing phenylalanine or tryptophan. The D gene is left open where the match is weak. Size tells how often a clone was seen (once, few, many) or the class of an expanded clone, and some rows leave it out.

V: TRBV10-2; J: TRBJ2-7; D: TRBD2; size: .; CDR3: CASRDSGSIYEQYF; DNA: TGCGCCAGCAGGGATAGCGGGAGTATTTACGAGCAGTACTTC
V: TRBV5-1; J: TRBJ2-1; D: TRBD2; size: once; CDR3: CASGEGGRSDEQFF; DNA: TGCGCCAGCGGAGAGGGCGGGAGGAGTGATGAGCAGTTCTTC
V: TRBV3-1/TRBV3-2; J: TRBJ1-1; D: TRBD1; size: .; CDR3: CASATGLNTEAFF; DNA: TGTGCCAGCGCGACAGGGCTGAACACTGAAGCTTTCTTT
V: TRBV28; J: TRBJ2-2; D: .; size: .; CDR3: CASSLRGGYTGELFF; DNA: TGTGCCAGCAGTTTAAGAGGGGGTTACACCGGGGAGCTGTTTTTT
V: TRBV19; J: TRBJ1-2; D: TRBD1; size: .; CDR3: CASTSTGPHYGYTF; DNA: TGTGCCAGTACCTCGACAGGGCCACACTATGGCTACACCTTC
V: TRBV6-5; J: TRBJ2-7; D: .; size: .; CDR3: CASTKTGTDEQYF; DNA: TGTGCCAGCACCAAGACAGGAACCGACGAGCAGTACTTC
V: TRBV6-1; J: TRBJ1-2; D: .; size: .; CDR3: CASSEVGLGVSYTF; DNA: TGTGCCAGCAGTGAAGTGGGGTTAGGGGTCAGCTACACCTTC
V: TRBV5-1; J: TRBJ1-5; D: .; size: few; CDR3: CASSFNGDNQPQHF; DNA: TGCGCCAGCAGCTTCAATGGAGACAATCAGCCCCAGCATTTT
V: TRBV28; J: TRBJ1-1; D: .; size: .; CDR3: CASNGEALRGAFF; DNA: TGTGCCAGCAACGGAGAAGCTCTAAGGGGAGCTTTCTTT
V: TRBV3-1/TRBV3-2; J: TRBJ1-1; D: .; size: once; CDR3: CASSQENRGNTEAFF; DNA: TGTGCCAGCAGCCAAGAAAATCGAGGAAACACTGAAGCTTTCTTT
V: TRBV13; J: TRBJ2-1; D: TRBD2; size: .; CDR3: CASSFPSGGGNEQFF; DNA: TGTGCCAGCAGCTTTCCTAGCGGGGGGGGCAATGAGCAGTTCTTC
V: TRBV28; J: TRBJ1-1; D: .; size: .; CDR3: CASRQEGAFF; DNA: TGTGCCAGCAGGCAGGAGGGGGCTTTCTTT
V: TRBV30; J: TRBJ1-2; D: TRBD1; size: .; CDR3: CACRGQGLRYGYTF; DNA: TGTGCCTGCCGGGGACAGGGGCTGCGCTATGGCTACACCTTC
V: TRBV6-5; J: TRBJ1-2; D: .; size: .; CDR3: CASSYLVASGYTF; DNA: TGTGCCAGCAGTTACCTAGTAGCGTCGGGCTACACCTTC
V: TRBV5-8; J: TRBJ1-1; D: .; size: .; CDR3: CASSLDRGTEAFF; DNA: TGTGCCAGCAGCTTGGATCGGGGGACTGAAGCTTTCTTT
V: TRBV19; J: TRBJ2-5; D: .; size: .; CDR3: CASSIVPRGRETQYF; DNA: TGTGCCAGTAGTATAGTTCCAAGGGGTCGAGAGACCCAGTACTTC
V: TRBV18; J: TRBJ2-3; D: TRBD1; size: once; CDR3: CASFTGGTDTQYF; DNA: TGTGCCAGTTTCACAGGGGGCACAGATACGCAGTATTTT
V: TRBV5-8; J: TRBJ1-5; D: .; size: .; CDR3: CASSQTRVGQPQHF; DNA: TGTGCCAGCAGCCAGACGAGGGTAGGGCAGCCCCAGCATTTT
V: TRBV7-8; J: TRBJ1-1; D: TRBD1; size: many; CDR3: CASSRGGGRDAFF; DNA: TGTGCCAGCAGCCGAGGAGGGGGCCGGGACGCTTTCTTT
V: TRBV28; J: TRBJ2-7; D: .; size: few; CDR3: CASSLLGHEQYF; DNA: TGTGCCAGCAGTTTACTGGGCCACGAGCAGTACTTC
V: TRBV5-4; J: TRBJ2-1; D: .; size: .; CDR3: CASSLRLRSSYNEQFF; DNA: TGTGCCAGCAGCTTGAGGCTGAGGAGCTCCTACAATGAGCAGTTCTTC
V: TRBV30; J: TRBJ2-7; D: TRBD1; size: .; CDR3: CAWNRRGQGMYEQYF; DNA: TGTGCCTGGAACCGTCGTGGACAGGGTATGTACGAGCAGTACTTC
V: TRBV6-1; J: TRBJ2-3; D: TRBD2; size: .; CDR3: CASSENVAGGPHTQYF; DNA: TGTGCCAGCAGTGAAAACGTAGCGGGAGGGCCTCATACGCAGTATTTT
V: TRBV3-1/TRBV3-2; J: TRBJ2-7; D: .; size: .; CDR3: CASSQVSFEQYF; DNA: TGTGCCAGCAGCCAAGTCTCCTTCGAGCAGTACTTC
V: TRBV7-9; J: TRBJ1-1; D: .; size: .; CDR3: CASSLVLGASTEAFF; DNA: TGTGCCAGCAGCTTAGTGCTGGGGGCATCGACTGAAGCTTTCTTT
V: TRBV6-6; J: TRBJ1-2; D: .; size: .; CDR3: CASRGAGGYTF; DNA: TGTGCCAGCAGGGGGGCAGGTGGCTACACCTTC
V: TRBV9; J: TRBJ1-3; D: .; size: .; CDR3: CASSARQGTSGNTIYF; DNA: TGTGCCAGCAGCGCGCGCCAGGGAACCTCTGGAAACACCATATATTTT
V: TRBV5-1; J: TRBJ1-1; D: .; size: .; CDR3: CASKWGVGGTEAFF; DNA: TGCGCCAGCAAATGGGGGGTGGGAGGCACTGAAGCTTTCTTT
V: TRBV5-1; J: TRBJ2-2; D: .; size: .; CDR3: CASSLGPPNTGELFF; DNA: TGCGCCAGCAGCTTGGGGCCCCCGAACACCGGGGAGCTGTTTTTT
V: TRBV5-1; J: TRBJ1-1; D: .; size: .; CDR3: CASSSQGTEAFF; DNA: TGCGCCAGCAGCTCCCAGGGTACTGAAGCTTTCTTT
V: TRBV6-2/TRBV6-3; J: TRBJ1-6; D: TRBD1; size: .; CDR3: CASSYEADRAYSPLHF; DNA: TGTGCCAGCAGTTACGAAGCCGACAGGGCCTATTCACCCCTCCACTTT
V: TRBV24-1; J: TRBJ2-6; D: TRBD1; size: .; CDR3: CATSRDRGSGANVLTF; DNA: TGTGCCACCAGCAGGGACAGGGGTTCTGGGGCCAACGTCCTGACTTTC
V: TRBV4-1; J: TRBJ2-3; D: TRBD2; size: .; CDR3: CASSQGVTSGGSTDTQYF; DNA: TGCGCCAGCAGCCAAGGCGTAACTAGCGGGGGGAGCACAGATACGCAGTATTTT
V: TRBV12-3/TRBV12-4; J: TRBJ2-5; D: TRBD1; size: .; CDR3: CASSGQGQTQYF; DNA: TGTGCCAGCAGTGGACAGGGCCAGACCCAGTACTTC
V: TRBV2; J: TRBJ2-1; D: TRBD1; size: .; CDR3: CASSARPGQGYNEQFF; DNA: TGTGCCAGCAGCGCCCGACCGGGACAGGGTTACAATGAGCAGTTCTTC
V: TRBV5-1; J: TRBJ2-1; D: TRBD2; size: .; CDR3: CASLLAGGLPYNEQFF; DNA: TGCGCCAGCCTATTAGCGGGAGGGCTGCCCTACAATGAGCAGTTCTTC
V: TRBV30; J: TRBJ1-2; D: .; size: .; CDR3: CAWTTYYGYTF; DNA: TGTGCCTGGACGACTTACTATGGCTACACCTTC
V: TRBV27; J: TRBJ1-6; D: .; size: .; CDR3: CASSLHPSTASSYNSPLHF; DNA: TGTGCCAGCAGTTTACACCCCTCGACAGCGAGCTCCTATAATTCACCCCTCCACTTT
V: TRBV5-5; J: TRBJ2-3; D: TRBD1; size: .; CDR3: CASSYPTGRTDTQYF; DNA: TGTGCCAGCAGCTACCCGACAGGGCGCACAGATACGCAGTATTTT
V: TRBV19; J: TRBJ2-7; D: TRBD2; size: .; CDR3: CASTPAGVSSYEQYF; DNA: TGTGCCAGTACCCCAGCGGGAGTCTCCTCCTACGAGCAGTACTTC
V: TRBV7-8; J: TRBJ1-1; D: .; size: .; CDR3: CASSLTGFSGAFF; DNA: TGTGCCAGCAGCTTAACAGGGTTCTCTGGAGCTTTCTTT
V: TRBV7-2; J: TRBJ2-4; D: .; size: .; CDR3: CASSLSRDIQYF; DNA: TGTGCCAGCAGCTTAAGTCGAGACATTCAGTACTTC
V: TRBV7-6; J: TRBJ2-1; D: TRBD2; size: .; CDR3: CASSLWLAGGEQFF; DNA: TGTGCCAGCAGCTTATGGCTAGCGGGAGGGGAGCAGTTCTTC
V: TRBV7-8; J: TRBJ2-5; D: .; size: .; CDR3: CASSFPGTQETQYF; DNA: TGTGCCAGCAGCTTCCCGGGTACCCAAGAGACCCAGTACTTC
V: TRBV4-1; J: TRBJ1-6; D: .; size: .; CDR3: CASSQGWTDYNSPLHF; DNA: TGCGCCAGCAGCCAAGGTTGGACAGACTATAATTCACCCCTCCACTTT
V: TRBV6-5; J: TRBJ1-2; D: TRBD1; size: .; CDR3: CASNGGGTVFGGYTF; DNA: TGTGCCAGCAATGGAGGAGGGACAGTTTTTGGTGGCTACACCTTC
V: TRBV5-4; J: TRBJ2-7; D: .; size: few; CDR3: CASSLAGGGPYEQYF; DNA: TGTGCCAGCAGTCTCGCTGGGGGGGGGCCCTACGAGCAGTACTTC
V: TRBV18; J: TRBJ2-6; D: TRBD1; size: .; CDR3: CASSPLTGGRTGANVLTF; DNA: TGTGCCAGCTCACCTTTGACAGGGGGGAGAACTGGGGCCAACGTCCTGACTTTC
V: TRBV5-1; J: TRBJ2-1; D: TRBD2; size: .; CDR3: CASSHFGSGDSYNEQFF; DNA: TGCGCCAGCAGCCATTTTGGTAGCGGGGACTCCTACAATGAGCAGTTCTTC
V: TRBV2; J: TRBJ1-5; D: .; size: once; CDR3: CASSEGSGGGQPQHF; DNA: TGTGCCAGCAGTGAAGGTAGCGGGGGGGGACAGCCCCAGCATTTT
V: TRBV5-5; J: TRBJ1-1; D: .; size: .; CDR3: CASSLAGGNTEAFF; DNA: TGTGCCAGCAGCTTGGCGGGGGGGAACACTGAAGCTTTCTTT
V: TRBV25-1; J: TRBJ2-1; D: .; size: .; CDR3: CATRGTTSYNEQFF; DNA: TGTGCCACCCGGGGGACCACTTCCTACAATGAGCAGTTCTTC
V: TRBV9; J: TRBJ2-5; D: TRBD2; size: few; CDR3: CASSIGLAGASWETQYF; DNA: TGTGCCAGCAGCATCGGACTAGCGGGAGCCTCGTGGGAGACCCAGTACTTC
V: TRBV6-6; J: TRBJ1-2; D: TRBD1; size: .; CDR3: CASSWPYRGGSGYTF; DNA: TGTGCCAGCAGTTGGCCCTACAGGGGGGGCTCTGGCTACACCTTC
V: TRBV28; J: TRBJ2-5; D: TRBD2; size: .; CDR3: CASSLQSWLAGGPGETQYF; DNA: TGTGCCAGCAGTTTACAATCGTGGCTAGCGGGAGGGCCGGGGGAGACCCAGTACTTC
V: TRBV30; J: TRBJ2-1; D: TRBD2; size: .; CDR3: CASLTSGRAEQFF; DNA: TGTGCCTCCTTGACTAGCGGGAGGGCTGAGCAGTTCTTC
V: TRBV5-1; J: TRBJ1-6; D: .; size: .; CDR3: CASSLAEGFGYNSPLHF; DNA: TGCGCCAGCAGCTTGGCCGAGGGATTTGGGTATAATTCACCCCTCCACTTT